This T cell receptor beta chain was documented in a study of cytomegalovirus exposure and HLA in healthy donors. Looking at the study overall: Sequencing of 150 million to 200 million T cells in an earlier analysis found about 120 million unique TCR beta sequences.

Per the germline V gene, CDR1 is SGHDN and CDR2 is FVKESK. Trimming took off 2 bases at V and 10 bases at J, with 18 bases between the two ends. This CDR3 is 16 amino acids long. This clone was seen more than once but under ten times. The antigen remains unidentified. Study observations and caveats: Data from an earlier analysis indicated that most TCR beta V segments were productive either about 87% or about 30% of the time. As immune exposure information, only CMV serostatus was available.

60 Vbeta and 13 Jbeta primers were used in PCR. Assay used: immunoSEQ multiplex PCR; TCRdb lists only in-frame clones, some missing. Here the sample spans some 120,000 clones, about 84% being singletons. Sample: PBMCs. The receptor's source is a man in his forties or fifties in good health and CMV-seronegative. This sequence joins TRBV14 and TRBJ1-6; D call uncertain. The CDR3 nucleotides are TGTGCCAGCAGCCAACAAGAGGATGTCCGCGGGTCACCCCTCCACTTT. Protein: CASSQQEDVRGSPLHF.